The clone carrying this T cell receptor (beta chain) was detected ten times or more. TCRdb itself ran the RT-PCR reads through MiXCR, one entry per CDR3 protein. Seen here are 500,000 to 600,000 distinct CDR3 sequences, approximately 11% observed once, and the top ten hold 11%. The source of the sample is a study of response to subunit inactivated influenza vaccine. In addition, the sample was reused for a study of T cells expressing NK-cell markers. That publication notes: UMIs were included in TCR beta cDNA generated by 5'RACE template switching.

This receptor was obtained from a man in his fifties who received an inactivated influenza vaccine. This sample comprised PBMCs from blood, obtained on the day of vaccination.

This chain's CDR3 is CASSMANNEQFF. CDR3 DNA: TGTGCCAGCTCAATGGCTAACAATGAGCAGTTCTTC. V and J are TRBV18 and TRBJ2-1; no clear D gene. Deletions cut 5 bases from V and 5 bases from J, with 7 bases between. CDR3 size: 12 residues. The germline V gene has CDR1 KGHSH and CDR2 LQKENI.